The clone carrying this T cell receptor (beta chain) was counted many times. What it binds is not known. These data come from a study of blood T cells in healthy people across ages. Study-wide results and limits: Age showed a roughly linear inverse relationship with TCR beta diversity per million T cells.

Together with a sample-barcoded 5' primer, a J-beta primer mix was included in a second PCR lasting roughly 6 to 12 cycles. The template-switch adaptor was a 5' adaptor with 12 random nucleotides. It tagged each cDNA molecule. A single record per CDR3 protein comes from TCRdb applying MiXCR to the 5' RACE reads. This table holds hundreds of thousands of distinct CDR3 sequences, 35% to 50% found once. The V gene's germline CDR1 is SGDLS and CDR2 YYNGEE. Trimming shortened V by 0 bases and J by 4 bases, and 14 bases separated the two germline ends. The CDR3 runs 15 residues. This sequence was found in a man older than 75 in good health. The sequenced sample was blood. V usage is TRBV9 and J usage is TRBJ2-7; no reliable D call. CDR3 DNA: TGTGCCAGCAGCGTAGGACCTTCTGGAGAATACGAGCAGTACTTC. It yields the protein CASSVGPSGEYEQYF.